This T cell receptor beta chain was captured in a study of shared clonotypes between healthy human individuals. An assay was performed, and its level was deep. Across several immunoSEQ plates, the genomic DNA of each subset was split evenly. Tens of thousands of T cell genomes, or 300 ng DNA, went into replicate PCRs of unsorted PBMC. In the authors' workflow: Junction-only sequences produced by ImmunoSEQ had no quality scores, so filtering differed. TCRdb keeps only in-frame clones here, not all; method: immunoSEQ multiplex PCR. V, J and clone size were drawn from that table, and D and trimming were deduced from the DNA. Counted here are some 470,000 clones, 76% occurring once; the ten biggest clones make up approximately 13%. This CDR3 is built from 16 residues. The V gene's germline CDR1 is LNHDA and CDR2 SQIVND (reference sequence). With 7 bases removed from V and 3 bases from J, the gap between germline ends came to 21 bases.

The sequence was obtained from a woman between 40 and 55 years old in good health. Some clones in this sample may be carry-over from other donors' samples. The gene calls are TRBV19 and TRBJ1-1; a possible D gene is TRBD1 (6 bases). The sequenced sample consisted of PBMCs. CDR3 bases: TGTGCCAGTAAACCGGGGGCTGCTAAAACAGACACTGAAGCTTTCTTT. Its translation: CASKPGAAKTDTEAFF.